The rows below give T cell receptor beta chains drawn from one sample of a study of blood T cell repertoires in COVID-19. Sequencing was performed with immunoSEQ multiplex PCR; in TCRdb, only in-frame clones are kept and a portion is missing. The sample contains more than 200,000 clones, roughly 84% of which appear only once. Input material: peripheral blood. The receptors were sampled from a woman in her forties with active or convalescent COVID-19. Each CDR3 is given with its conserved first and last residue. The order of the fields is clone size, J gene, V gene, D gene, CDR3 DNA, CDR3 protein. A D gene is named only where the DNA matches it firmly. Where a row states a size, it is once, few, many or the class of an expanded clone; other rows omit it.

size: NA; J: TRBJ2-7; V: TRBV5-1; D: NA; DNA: TGCGCCAGCAGCCAGGCCGGGCAGGGAGGCTACGAGCAGTACTTC; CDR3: CASSQAGQGGYEQYF
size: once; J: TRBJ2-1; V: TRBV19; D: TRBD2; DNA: TGTGCCAGTAGGGAGACTAGCGGGGCCTACAATGAGCAGTTCTTC; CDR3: CASRETSGAYNEQFF
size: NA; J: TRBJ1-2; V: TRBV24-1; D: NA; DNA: TGTGCCACCAGTGATCCGGGATATGGCTACACCTTC; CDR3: CATSDPGYGYTF
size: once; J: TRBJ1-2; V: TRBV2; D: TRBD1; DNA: TGTGCCAGCAAAACCGGGACAGCTAACTATGGCTACACCTTC; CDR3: CASKTGTANYGYTF
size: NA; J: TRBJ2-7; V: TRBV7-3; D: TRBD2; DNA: TGTGCCAGCAGTAAACTCCCACTAGCGGGGGACTCCTACGAGCAGTACTTC; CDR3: CASSKLPLAGDSYEQYF
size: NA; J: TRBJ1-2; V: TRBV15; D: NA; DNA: TGTGCCACCACCGGGAGGGAGGGAGGATATGGCTACACCTTC; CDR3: CATTGREGGYGYTF
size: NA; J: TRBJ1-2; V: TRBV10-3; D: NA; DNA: TGTGCCATCAGCCCGGGACAAAACGATGCGGGCTATGGCTACACCTTC; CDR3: CAISPGQNDAGYGYTF
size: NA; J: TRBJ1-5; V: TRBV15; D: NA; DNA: TGTGCCACCAGCATCAGGGGCCAGCCCCAGCATTTT; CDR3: CATSIRGQPQHF
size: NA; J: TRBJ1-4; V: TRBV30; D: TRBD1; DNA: TGTGCCTGGAGTGATACGACAGGGATAGGTGAAAAACTGTTTTTT; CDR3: CAWSDTTGIGEKLFF
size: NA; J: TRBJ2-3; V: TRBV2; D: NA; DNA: TGTGCCAGCAGTCGCAGGCCGAGCGGGTTGTCAGATACGCAGTATTTT; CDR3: CASSRRPSGLSDTQYF
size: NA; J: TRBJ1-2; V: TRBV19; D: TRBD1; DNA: TGTGCCAGCCGATCCTCACAGGGGAATCTTGGCTACACCTTC; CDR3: CASRSSQGNLGYTF
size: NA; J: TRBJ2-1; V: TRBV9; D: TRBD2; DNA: TGTGCCAGCAGCGTAGACGGGGGGGCTTGGAATGAGCAGTTCTTC; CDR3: CASSVDGGAWNEQFF
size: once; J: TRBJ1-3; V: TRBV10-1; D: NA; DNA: TGCGCCAGCAGTGAGTCGAGAGGGACTGGAAACACCATATATTTT; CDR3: CASSESRGTGNTIYF
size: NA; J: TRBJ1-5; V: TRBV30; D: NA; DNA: TGTGCCTGGAGAAGGGACCGGGACTTCAATCAGCCCCAGCATTTT; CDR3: CAWRRDRDFNQPQHF
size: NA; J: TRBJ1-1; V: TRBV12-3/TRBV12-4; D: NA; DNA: TGTGCCAGCAGCCTAGCCAGCGCTGAAGCTTTCTTT; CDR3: CASSLASAEAFF
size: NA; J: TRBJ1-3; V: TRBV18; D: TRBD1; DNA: TGTGCCAGCTCACTTCAGGGGGCTGGAAACACCATATATTTT; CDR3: CASSLQGAGNTIYF
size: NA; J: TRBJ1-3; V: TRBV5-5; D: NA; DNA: TGTGCCAGCAGCTTGGTACAGGCTCTAAACACCATATATTTT; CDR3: CASSLVQALNTIYF
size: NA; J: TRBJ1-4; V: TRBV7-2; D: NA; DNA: TGTGCCAGCAGTCGCGGGGGGTCGGCTAATGAAAAACTGTTTTTT; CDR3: CASSRGGSANEKLFF
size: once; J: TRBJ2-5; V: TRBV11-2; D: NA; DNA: TGTGCCAGCAGCTTAGGGGGGCAGGAGACCCAGTACTTC; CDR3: CASSLGGQETQYF
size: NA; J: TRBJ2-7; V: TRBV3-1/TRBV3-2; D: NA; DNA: TGTGCCAGCAGCCAAGAGGGGGGAGATTCCTACGAGCAGTACTTC; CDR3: CASSQEGGDSYEQYF
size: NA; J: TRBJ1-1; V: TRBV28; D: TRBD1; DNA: TGTGCCAGCAGCTTGGGACAGGACCTTCCTGAAGCTTTCTTT; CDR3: CASSLGQDLPEAFF
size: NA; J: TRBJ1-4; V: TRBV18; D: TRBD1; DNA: TGTGCCAGCTCACCACGATTGGAGACAGGGGGGGAAAAACTGTTTTTT; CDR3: CASSPRLETGGEKLFF